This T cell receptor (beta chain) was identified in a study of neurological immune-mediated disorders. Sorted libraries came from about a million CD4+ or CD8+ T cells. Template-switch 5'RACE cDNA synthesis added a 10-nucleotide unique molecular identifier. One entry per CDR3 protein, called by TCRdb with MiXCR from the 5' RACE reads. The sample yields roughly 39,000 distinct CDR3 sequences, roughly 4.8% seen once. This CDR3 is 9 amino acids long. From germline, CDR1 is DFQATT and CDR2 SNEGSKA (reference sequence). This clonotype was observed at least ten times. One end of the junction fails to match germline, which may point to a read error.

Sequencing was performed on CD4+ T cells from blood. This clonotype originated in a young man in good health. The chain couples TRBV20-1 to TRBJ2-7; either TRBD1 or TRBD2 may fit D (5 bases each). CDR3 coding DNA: TGCAGTGTCGGGACGGCTGCGGACTTC. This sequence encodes CSVGTAADF.